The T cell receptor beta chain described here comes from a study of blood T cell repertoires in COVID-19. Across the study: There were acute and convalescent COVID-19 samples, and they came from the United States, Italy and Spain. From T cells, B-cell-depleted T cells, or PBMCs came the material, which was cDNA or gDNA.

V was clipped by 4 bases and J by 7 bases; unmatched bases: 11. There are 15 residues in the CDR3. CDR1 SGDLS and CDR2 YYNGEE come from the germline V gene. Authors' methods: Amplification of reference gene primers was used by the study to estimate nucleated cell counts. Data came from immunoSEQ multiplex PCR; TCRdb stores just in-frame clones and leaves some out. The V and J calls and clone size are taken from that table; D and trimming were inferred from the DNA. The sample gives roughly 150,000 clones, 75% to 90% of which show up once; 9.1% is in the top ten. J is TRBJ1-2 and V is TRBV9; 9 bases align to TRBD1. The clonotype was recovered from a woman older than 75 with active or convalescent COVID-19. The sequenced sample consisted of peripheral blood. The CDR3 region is CASSYRDRVGSGYTF. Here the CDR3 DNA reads TGTGCCAGCAGCTACCGGGACAGGGTCGGATCTGGCTACACCTTC.